This TCR beta chain was profiled in a study of beta chain features in type 1 diabetes. Sorting that relied on CD45RO/CCR7/CD25/CD127/CD95/CD27 yielded CD4+ naive, central memory, regulatory and stem cell-like memory cells. Deletions cut 4 bases from V and 0 bases from J, with 5 bases between. The CDR3 totals 13 residues. In germline, CDR1 is MNHEY, CDR2 SMNVEV (reference sequence). Reverse transcribing all isolated RNA meant expressed TCRB transcripts were sequenced. Sequencing used immunoSEQ multiplex PCR; TCRdb keeps in-frame clones, though not all of them. This table holds 200,000 to 250,000 clones, 68% found once. This clone was seen a handful of times. Its antigen is currently unknown. Study-wide findings and caveats: VDJ junctions from type 1 diabetes patients carried fewer insertions and larger deletions. cDNA sequencing could over-represent cells with high TCR expression. Moderate but significant shortening of TCRB CDR3s was recorded in all four CD4+ subsets from Type 1 diabetes patients.

The specimen was naive CD4+ T cells from blood. The origin of this receptor is a man aged 25 to 40 in good health. This sequence joins TRBV27 and TRBJ2-3, with D unclear. The CDR3 DNA reads TGTGCCAGCAGTTATTCGAGCACAGATACGCAGTATTTT. Amino acid sequence: CASSYSSTDTQYF.